This TCR beta chain appears in the sequencing data of a study of stem cell transplantation in POMP-related autoinflammatory disease. Here immunoSEQ multiplex PCR was the method, and the copy in TCRdb shows in-frame clones only, minus some. Among some 70,000 clones listed, approximately 91% were seen once. For this clone: Its cognate antigen is unknown.

Study results and limitations: A trend toward lower repertoire diversity and greater clonality appeared in every analyzed T-cell subset of PRAID patients. Unique TRB V-J gene pairings were limited in number in patients with PRAID.

The TCR was taken from a human patient with POMP-related autoinflammation and immune dysregulation (PRAID). Some T cells may be graft donor cells. The sequencing here drew on CD4+ T cells from PBMCs, taken after stem cell transplantation.

CDR3 amino acids: CASSDGLAREQFF. For the CDR3, the DNA is TGTGCCAGCAGCGATGGACTAGCGCGTGAGCAGTTCTTC. V and J are TRBV5-6 and TRBJ2-1; TRBD2 aligns across 9 bases. Trimming cost V 4 bases and J 9 bases; bases outside gene matches: 5. CDR1 is SGHDT and CDR2 is YYEEEE in the germline V gene. The CDR3 is 13 residues long.